Below are 29 T cell receptor beta chains sequenced from a single sample in a study of blood T cell repertoires in COVID-19. TCRdb's table, derived via immunoSEQ multiplex PCR, lists solely in-frame clones and lacks some. The sample lists 130,000 to 150,000 clones, approximately 89% occurring once. The sample taken for sequencing was peripheral blood. The receptors originated from a woman between 50 and 59 years old with acute or convalescent COVID-19.

This clone showed up just once. The chain is built from TRBV18 and TRBJ1-2; 7 bases map to TRBD1. The germline gives CDR1 KGHSH, CDR2 LQKENI. V shed 6 bases, J shed 6 bases, and the junction held 7 bases outside the gene matches. This CDR3 contains 13 residues. CDR3 sequence reads: CASSRDSRDGYTF. CDR3 DNA sequence: TGTGCCAGCTCCCGGGACAGTCGGGATGGCTACACCTTC.

This rearrangement joins TRBV3-1 (or the pseudogene TRBV3-2) to TRBJ2-1, with unresolved D. Germline V gives CDR1 LGHDT, CDR2 YNNKEL (reference sequence). V lost 4 bases and J lost 5, with 3 bases in between. This CDR3 contains 11 residues. The CDR3 DNA reads TGTGCCAGCAGCCTAAACAATGAGCAGTTCTTC. Translated, it gives CASSLNNEQFF.

The CDR3 loop is CASRDLGQANTEAFF. CDR3 DNA sequence: TGCGCCAGCAGGGACTTGGGACAGGCGAACACTGAAGCTTTCTTT. J is TRBJ1-1 and V is TRBV10-2, with 8 bases identical to TRBD1. This CDR3 has 15 amino acids. Germline assignment: CDR1 WSHSY and CDR2 SAAADI. V lost 6 bases and J lost 1; bases outside the gene matches: 7.

This rearrangement joins TRBV10-2 to TRBJ2-3, with 10 bases identical to TRBD1. The CDR3 has 15 amino acids. J was trimmed by 5 bases and V by 3 bases; bases with no gene match: 5. CDR1 and CDR2 (germline): WSHSY, SAAADI. CDR3 DNA: TGCGCCAGCAGTGAAGGACAGGGGGGGGGAGATACGCAGTATTTT. Encoded protein: CASSEGQGGGDTQYF.

The chain couples TRBV2 to TRBJ2-7; D is unresolved. Germline V gene sequence: CDR1 SNHLY, CDR2 FYNNEI. The CDR3 is 12 residues long. Trimming took off 1 base at V and 5 bases at J, with 6 bases between the two ends. The chain's CDR3 is CASSEVIDEQYF. In DNA form, the CDR3 reads TGTGCCAGCAGTGAAGTTATCGACGAGCAGTACTTC.

This clone was detected once. V and J are TRBV10-3 and TRBJ2-7, with TRBD2 identical over 11 bases. CDR1 ENHRY and CDR2 SYGVKD come from the germline V gene. The CDR3 spans 13 residues. With V trimmed by 10 bases and J by 6 bases, 8 bases remained unmatched. The CDR3 region has the DNA TGTGCCACGGAACTAGCGGGAGAAGGCGAGCAGTACTTC. Encoded protein: CATELAGEGEQYF.

The V and J genes are TRBV7-9 and TRBJ1-2, with a weak D call TRBD1 (6 bases). The V gene's germline CDR1 is SEHNR and CDR2 FQNEAQ (reference sequence). There are 15 residues in the CDR3. V dropped 5 bases and J dropped 4 bases, with 17 bases sitting between them. CDR3 DNA: TGTGCCAGCAGCGTACAGGGAGGGAAACTCTATGGCTACACCTTC. Translated: CASSVQGGKLYGYTF.

About this clone itself: Other DNA sequences in this sample translate to the same CDR3. This chain connects TRBV7-9 to TRBJ1-5, with D unclear. This CDR3 spans 14 amino acids. CDR1 is SEHNR and CDR2 is FQNEAQ in the germline V gene (reference sequence). V lost 1 base and J lost 2, with 6 bases in between. The CDR3 spells CASSLGQGNQPQHF. The DNA for the CDR3 is TGTGCCAGCAGCTTAGGGCAGGGCAATCAGCCCCAGCATTTT.

This clone was seen only a few times. This chain joins TRBV6-5 and TRBJ1-2; D remains ambiguous. V was pared by 2 bases and J by 4 bases, with 8 bases between. This CDR3 comprises 13 residues. Germline V gene lookup returns CDR1 MNHEY and CDR2 SVGAGI. This chain's CDR3 is CASSYGGVYGYTF. The CDR3 nucleotides are TGTGCCAGCAGTTACGGAGGAGTCTATGGCTACACCTTC.

V and J are TRBV9 and TRBJ2-1, with 11 bases fitting TRBD2. CDR1 SGDLS and CDR2 YYNGEE come from the germline V gene. V trimming: 3 bases; J trimming: 7 bases; junction bases outside the gene matches: 6. The CDR3 loop spans 15 amino acids. The CDR3 here is CASSGLAGGRNEQFF. In DNA, the CDR3 is TGTGCCAGCAGCGGCCTAGCGGGGGGCCGGAATGAGCAGTTCTTC.

The rearrangement uses TRBV27 and TRBJ2-1, with 7 bases identical to TRBD2. After removal of 0 bases from V and 2 bases from J, the junction contained 4 bases not matched to a gene. CDR3 length: 16 residues. Germline V lookup: CDR1 MNHEY, CDR2 SMNVEV (reference sequence). The DNA for the CDR3 is TGTGCCAGCAGTTTATCGACTAGCTACGCCTACAATGAGCAGTTCTTC. Translated, it gives CASSLSTSYAYNEQFF.

This clone showed up just a few times. The chain is built from TRBV29-1 and TRBJ1-1, with no clear D. The ends were cut back, 7 bases at V and 6 bases at J, with 21 bases in the middle. The CDR3 runs 14 residues. Germline V gene lookup returns CDR1 SQVTM and CDR2 ANQGSEA. The CDR3 reads CSARRGQEVPEAFF. The DNA of the CDR3 is TGCAGCGCCCGAAGAGGGCAGGAGGTTCCTGAAGCTTTCTTT.

The chain recombines TRBV9 with TRBJ1-6; D not certain. Germline-derived CDR1 and CDR2 are SGDLS and YYNGEE. The V end lost 0 bases, the J end lost 7 bases, and 8 bases lay between the germline ends. CDR3 length: 14 amino acids. The CDR3 DNA reads as TGTGCCAGCAGCGTAGTGTCGCGCAATTCACCCCTCCACTTT. As protein: CASSVVSRNSPLHF.

The rearrangement joins TRBV23-1 to TRBJ1-5; 8 bases line up with TRBD1. TRBV23-1 qualifies as an ORF whose function is uncertain. The CDR3 spans 16 residues. J lost 3 bases, V lost 0 bases, and 4 bases had no gene match. The CDR3 loop reads CASSQSTTGDNQPQHF. The CDR3 nucleotides are TGCGCCAGCAGTCAATCTACGACAGGGGACAATCAGCCCCAGCATTTT.

Concerning this clone itself: This CDR3 is also generated by other DNA sequences in the sample. The chain combines TRBV6-5 with TRBJ1-5; possible D gene TRBD1, 6 bases. CDR3 length: 13 residues. Germline V gene sequence: CDR1 MNHEY, CDR2 SVGAGI. With 6 bases removed from V and 5 bases from J, the gap between germline ends came to 11 bases. CDR3 nucleotides: TGTGCCAGCAGCGTACAGGGAGATCAGCCCCAGCATTTT. Translation gives CASSVQGDQPQHF.

The rearrangement links TRBV9 to TRBJ2-1, with 9 bases aligning to TRBD2. The CDR3 is 15 amino acids. V shed 0 bases, J shed 5 bases, and the junction held 3 bases outside the gene matches. Looked up from germline, CDR1 is SGDLS and CDR2 is YYNGEE. CDR3 coding DNA: TGTGCCAGCAGCGTAGGGCTAGCGGGAAACAATGAGCAGTTCTTC. This codes for CASSVGLAGNNEQFF.

The chain joins TRBV3-1 (or the pseudogene TRBV3-2) to TRBJ1-1, with 8 bases aligning to TRBD1. Germline V lookup: CDR1 LGHDT, CDR2 YNNKEL (reference sequence). The CDR3 runs 15 residues. The V and J ends lost 6 bases and 3 bases, in that order; junction bases with no gene match: 9. This chain's CDR3 is CASSSRTGSDTEAFF. In nucleotides, the CDR3 is TGTGCCAGCAGTTCTAGGACAGGGTCGGACACTGAAGCTTTCTTT.

The V call is TRBV11-2, the J call TRBJ1-2, with D perhaps matching TRBD1 (6 bases). Germline CDR1 SGHAT, CDR2 FQNNGV. The V and J ends lost 0 bases and 4 bases respectively, with 9 bases between them. The CDR3 runs 14 residues. In DNA form, the CDR3 reads TGTGCCAGCAGCTTAGAGCAGGGGTCCTATGGCTACACCTTC. Amino acids: CASSLEQGSYGYTF.

J is TRBJ2-4 and V is TRBV29-1; no reliable D call. The CDR3 spans 13 residues. The V end was cut by 3 bases, the J end by 7 bases, with 13 bases between. Germline V gene data show CDR1 as SQVTM and CDR2 as ANQGSEA. The CDR3 DNA follows: TGCAGCGTTGATCCCCAGGTTGGGAACATTCAGTACTTC. This sequence encodes CSVDPQVGNIQYF. Filled out from reference TRBV29-1 and TRBJ2-4, the complete variable domain reads SAVISQKPSRDICQRGTSLTIQCQVDSQVTMMFWYRQQPGQSLTLIATANQGSEATYESGFVIDKFPISRPNLTFSTLTVSNMSPEDSSIYLCSVDPQVGNIQYFGAGTRLSVL.

The rearrangement uses TRBV24-1 and TRBJ2-1; weak D call: TRBD2 (6 bases). Per the germline V gene, CDR1 is KGHDR and CDR2 is SFDVKD. Trimming shortened V by 5 bases and J by 7 bases, and 17 bases separated the two germline ends. The CDR3 runs to 15 residues. The CDR3 DNA sequence: TGTGCCACCAGTGCCCTGGGGGACTCAAGAAATGAGCAGTTCTTC. It yields the protein CATSALGDSRNEQFF.

The gene calls are TRBV10-3 and TRBJ2-3, with TRBD1 identical over 7 bases. The CDR3 is 14 amino acids. Germline V CDR1 and CDR2: ENHRY, SYGVKD. The V and J ends lost 3 bases and 2 bases, in that order; junction bases with no gene match: 2. CDR3 residues: CAISEDRVTDTQYF. The CDR3 coding sequence is TGTGCCATCAGTGAAGACAGGGTCACAGATACGCAGTATTTT.

The chain joins TRBV18 to TRBJ2-3, with TRBD1 as a possible D gene (6 bases). CDR3 size: 16 residues. The germline V gene has CDR1 KGHSH and CDR2 LQKENI. Trimming cost V 5 bases and J 0 bases, with 15 bases left between them. As DNA, the CDR3 is TGTGCCAGCTCAAAACCAGGGGCAGGGAGCACAGATACGCAGTATTTT. Protein product: CASSKPGAGSTDTQYF. Combining the CDR3 with reference TRBV18 and TRBJ2-3 gives the whole variable domain NAGVMQNPRHLVRRRGQEARLRCSPMKGHSHVYWYRQLPEEGLKFMVYLQKENIIDESGMPKERFSAEFPKEGPSILRIQQVVRGDSAAYFCASSKPGAGSTDTQYFGPGTRLTVL.

The V gene is TRBV2, the J gene TRBJ1-5, with TRBD1 identical over 7 bases. V lost 5 bases to trimming and J lost 2 bases; unmatched junction nucleotides: 3. CDR1 and CDR2 from the germline V gene are SNHLY and FYNNEI. The CDR3 consists of 14 residues. The CDR3 loop reads CASSSGQGNQPQHF. The CDR3 DNA reads TGTGCCAGCAGTTCCGGACAGGGCAATCAGCCCCAGCATTTT.

The V gene is TRBV6-6, the J gene TRBJ1-2, with 9 bases lining up with TRBD1. The CDR3 has 13 amino acids. Trimming at V came to 5 bases and at J to 5 bases, leaving 3 bases not matched to a gene. Looked up from germline, CDR1 is MNHNY and CDR2 is SVGAGI (reference sequence). CDR3 DNA: TGTGCCAGCAGTCCGGACAGGGGATATGGCTACACCTTC. This codes for CASSPDRGYGYTF.

V gene TRBV7-9 combines with J gene TRBJ1-1; D is uncertain. The CDR3 has 14 amino acids. From germline, CDR1 is SEHNR and CDR2 FQNEAQ (reference sequence). V lost 4 bases and J 5 bases, leaving 14 bases between the germline ends. The CDR3 coding sequence is TGTGCCAGCAGCTCCCGCGGAAGTCAGACTGAAGCTTTCTTT. Encoded protein: CASSSRGSQTEAFF. The entire variable domain, with the rest obtained from reference TRBV7-9 and TRBJ1-1, is as follows: DTGVSQNPRHKITKRGQNVTFRCDPISEHNRLYWYRQTLGQGPEFLTYFQNEAQLEKSRLLSDRFSAERPKGSFSTLEIQRTEQGDSAMYLCASSSRGSQTEAFFGQGTRLTVV.

The chain employs TRBV5-6 and TRBJ2-3; 7 bases align to TRBD1. Trimming removed 2 bases from V and 0 bases from J; junction bases left unmatched: 9. Per germline, CDR1 SGHDT and CDR2 YYEEEE. The CDR3 has 17 residues. In nucleotides, the CDR3 is TGTGCCAGCAGCTTACTCAGGGGGATGTATAGCACAGATACGCAGTATTTT. This gives the protein CASSLLRGMYSTDTQYF.

The chain joins TRBV27 to TRBJ1-1, with 7 bases fitting TRBD1. The CDR3 is 13 amino acids. Germline V gene sequence: CDR1 MNHEY, CDR2 SMNVEV (reference sequence). J lost 5 bases, V lost 4 bases, and 4 bases had no gene match. The CDR3 DNA follows: TGTGCCAGCAGTTATGGACAGGCAACTGAAGCTTTCTTT. Its protein is CASSYGQATEAFF.

The chain couples TRBV3-1 (or the pseudogene TRBV3-2) to TRBJ1-1, with 8 bases matching TRBD1. Per the germline V gene, CDR1 is LGHDT and CDR2 is YNNKEL (reference sequence). Trimming removed 6 bases from V and 1 base from J; junction bases left unmatched: 1. The CDR3 runs 13 residues. CDR3 in DNA: TGTGCCAGCAGGGGGACAGGGAACACTGAAGCTTTCTTT. Protein sequence: CASRGTGNTEAFF.

This clone was observed a handful of times. This chain joins TRBV12-3 or TRBV12-4 and TRBJ1-1; D is undetermined. The ends were cut back, 8 bases at V and 0 bases at J, with 7 bases in the middle. The CDR3 consists of 12 residues. CDR3 nucleotide sequence: TGTGCCAGCCTGACTATGAACACTGAAGCTTTCTTT. It is translated as CASLTMNTEAFF.